The present entry profiles one T cell receptor beta chain with its context. This specimen comes from a study of CD8 T cells in Susac syndrome. Reverse transcription used about 0.45 to 1 ug RNA and random hexamers. The method of amplification for TCR beta CDR3 was immunoSEQ multiplex PCR, covering 54 Vbeta and 13 Jbeta. TCRdb re-called the immunoSEQ multiplex PCR reads with MiXCR, one entry per CDR3 protein. The data contain 100,000 to 150,000 distinct CDR3 sequences, around 94% of them singletons. Looked up from germline, CDR1 is LGHDT and CDR2 is YNNKEL (reference sequence). V was pared by 5 bases and J by 5 bases, with 7 bases of the junction left unmatched. The CDR3 is made up of 14 amino acids.

The receptor was derived from a human donor in good health. Sequenced input: CD4+ T cells from PBMCs. This chain links TRBV3-1 with TRBJ2-7; 9 bases are a match to TRBD2. The CDR3 reads CASSFSGSPDEQYF. In nucleotides, the CDR3 is TGTGCCAGCAGCTTTAGCGGGAGTCCGGACGAGCAGTACTTC.